This T cell receptor (beta chain) stems from a study of cytomegalovirus exposure and HLA in healthy donors. PCR used 60 Vbeta primers and 13 Jbeta primers. The assay was immunoSEQ multiplex PCR, and TCRdb's table has in-frame clones only and misses some. The table lists tens of thousands of clones, approximately 67% of them singletons, with 6.3% in the top ten. The V gene's germline CDR1 is ENHRY and CDR2 SYGVKD. The trim removed 7 bases at V and 3 bases at J, leaving 11 bases unmatched. The CDR3 runs to 15 residues. The chain employs TRBV10-3 and TRBJ1-1; the match to TRBD1 covers 7 bases. The sample consisted of PBMCs. The clonotype originates from a man aged 25-45 years in good health and CMV-seronegative. The CDR3, as DNA: TGTGCCATCAATTTAGCAGGGGGACGTGACACTGAAGCTTTCTTT. This codes for CAINLAGGRDTEAFF.